This T cell receptor (beta chain) was found in a study of T cell changes during pregnancy in multiple sclerosis. TCRdb keeps only in-frame clones here, not all; method: immunoSEQ multiplex PCR. The table records 130,000 or so clones, about 96% of them present only once. The CDR3 loop spans 14 amino acids. V lost 6 bases and J lost 4, with 15 bases in between. Germline values: CDR1 MNHNS, CDR2 SASEGT. The V gene is TRBV6-1, the J gene TRBJ1-2, with no clear D. Sequencing was performed on peripheral blood, taken after pregnancy. The clonotype comes from a female donor with multiple sclerosis, enrolled in a pregnancy study. CDR3 DNA sequence: TGTGCCAGCAGCCTACACGGGTCATCCTATGGCTACACCTTC. It yields the protein CASSLHGSSYGYTF.